This T cell receptor (beta chain) was identified during a study of blood T cell repertoires in COVID-19. Study overall: The origin of the acute and convalescent COVID-19 samples was the United States, Italy and Spain. PBMCs, B-cell-depleted T cells, or T cells provided the cDNA or gDNA that made up the material.

In the authors' methods: Reference gene primer amplification gave estimated nucleated cell counts. The table came from immunoSEQ multiplex PCR; TCRdb's copy has only in-frame clones and leaves some out. Clone size and V and J calls were adopted from that table, with D and trimming inferred from the DNA. The data hold 90,000 to 150,000 clones, with approximately 80% observed a single time. V gave up 4 bases and J gave up 2 bases, with 15 bases separating them. This CDR3 contains 15 residues. Germline V gene data show CDR1 as MNHEY and CDR2 as SVGEGT. The V gene is TRBV6-2 or TRBV6-3, the J gene TRBJ2-7; tentatively, D is TRBD1 (7 bases). The origin of this receptor is a human donor in a cohort sampled during active COVID-19. Sequenced material: peripheral blood. The CDR3 reads CASSSGGGGTYEQYF. The CDR3 DNA reads TGTGCCAGCAGTTCCGGAGGGGGCGGAACCTACGAGCAGTACTTC.